This T cell receptor (beta chain) was identified during a study of T cells in Graves' hyperthyroidism and ophthalmopathy. The CDR3 length is 14 residues. Amplification of TCR beta CDR3 regions was performed using RNA transcripts as template. The TCR CDR3 first-round RT-PCR relied on the HTBI primer set. TCRdb called the multiplex PCR reads again in MiXCR, with one record for every CDR3 protein. The sample has some 500,000 distinct CDR3 sequences, around 22% seen once. Notes on this clonotype: The junction departs from the called germline gene at one end, perhaps through a read error.

This chain joins TRBV12-3 or TRBV12-4 and TRBJ2-7, with D maybe TRBD1 (5 bases). This sequence originates from a woman in her thirties with Graves' ophthalmopathy. The source material was blood. CDR3 bases: TGTGCCAGCAGTCCCCCCTCCGACAGTTACGAGCAGTGCTTC. The encoded protein is CASSPPSDSYEQCF.